This T cell receptor (beta chain) was sequenced in a study of the immune and genomic landscape of osteosarcoma (TCRdb year 2020). The study in broad terms: The overall cohort comprised roughly 51 pediatric and adult patients with high-grade osteosarcoma, with a median age at diagnosis of roughly 25 years (range about 5-85). Each of a few patients provided a couple of samples from the same tumor site. The study aimed to explain the limited clinical activity of immune checkpoint inhibitors in osteosarcoma. To define immunogenic potential, the study profiled osteosarcoma specimens using whole genome, RNA and T-cell receptor sequencing along with immunohistochemistry and reverse phase protein arrays. The osteosarcoma immunogenomic landscape was characterized by integrating TCR sequencing results with transcriptome, protein array and immunostaining data. The cohort was enriched for poor-risk disease, with 73% showing unfavorable pathologic response to standard therapy and about 65% deceased. In the overall cohort, about 60% of patients were male, and approximately 78% had localized disease at diagnosis.

TCR beta chain CDR3 regions were immunosequenced with the ImmunoSEQ Assay (Adaptive Biotechnologies). Per the authors' processing: The ImmunoSEQ Analyzer platform was used to export TCRB rearrangements, read counts, read proportions and gene usage. Using productive rearrangements, T-cell clonality was calculated as 1 minus Pielou's evenness. In the clonal space homeostasis analysis, clonotypes were binned as rare, small, medium, large or hyperexpanded (0.01 to 1 of the repertoire). TCR productive clonality was compared across immune clusters C1, C2 and C3 using the Wilcoxon rank sum test. TCRdb holds this immuneACCESS table with in-frame rearrangements only. Some clones are missing; in checked studies, unresolved V genes explain under half, and the rest has no known cause. The D gene and trimming were derived from the DNA, and the V and J assignments and clone size from that table. The sample table holds 2,500 to 3,500 clones, of which 72% were seen once. Of the sample, around 16% is held by the ten largest clones.

With regard to this clone: The antigen it recognizes is unknown. No base quality information exists; no much larger clone differs at one position.

Summary of the overall study and its limitations: Productive TCR clonality was found to be low overall, with an average of 0.09 and a maximum of 0.3, which suggested limited T-cell clonal expansion. The clonality benchmarks were taken from external normal skin and healthy peripheral blood data instead of from matched normal tissue. Alongside the frozen tumor specimens, matched blood was collected from only a couple of patients. Because osteosarcoma is rare and all possible samples were collected, sample size was not determined by any statistical method. Although TCR productive clonality was higher in the immune-hot C3 cluster than in the cold C1 cluster, TCR productive clonality was still low overall. Five cases had a single hyperexpanded clone dominating the repertoire, and all had fewer than 100 T-cell clonotypes.

Post-treatment primary, local recurrence and metastasis tumors from poor-prognosis patients were used as specimens. The germline V end is reduced by 2 bases and the J end by 8 bases; junction bases left unmatched: 12. The germline V gene sets CDR1 to SGHRS and CDR2 to YFSETQ. The CDR3 sequence holds 16 residues, the cysteine and phenylalanine included. The kept DNA is CDR3 alone, 48 bases in frame from the first base. The sequenced material came from tumor tissue from a local recurrence in the femur. The sample's cell subset or site label, in plain terms: locally recurrent osteosarcoma tumor. The TCR sequence derives from a man aged 18 to 30 with osteosarcoma. The age is the age at diagnosis. The sequence joins TRBV5-1 to TRBJ2-1, and 8 bases in between align with TRBD1. For the CDR3, the sequence is CASSLYSGGRVDEQFF. The DNA is TGCGCCAGCAGCTTATACTCAGGGGGCCGGGTGGATGAGCAGTTCTTC.